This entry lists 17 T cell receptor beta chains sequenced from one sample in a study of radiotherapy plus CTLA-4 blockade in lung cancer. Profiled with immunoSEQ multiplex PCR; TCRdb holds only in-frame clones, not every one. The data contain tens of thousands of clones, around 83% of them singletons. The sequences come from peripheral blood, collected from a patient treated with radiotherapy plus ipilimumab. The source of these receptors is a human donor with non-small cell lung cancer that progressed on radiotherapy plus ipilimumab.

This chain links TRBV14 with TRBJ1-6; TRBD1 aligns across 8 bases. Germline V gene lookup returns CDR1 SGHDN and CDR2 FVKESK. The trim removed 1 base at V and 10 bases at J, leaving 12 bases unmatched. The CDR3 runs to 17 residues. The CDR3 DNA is TGTGCCAGCAGCCAAGTTCCAGGGGGCCGAGGCGGATCACCCCTCCACTTT. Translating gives CASSQVPGGRGGSPLHF.

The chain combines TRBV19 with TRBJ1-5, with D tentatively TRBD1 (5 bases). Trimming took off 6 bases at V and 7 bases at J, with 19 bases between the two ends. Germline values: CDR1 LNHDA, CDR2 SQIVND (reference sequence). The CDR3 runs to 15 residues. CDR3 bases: TGTGCCAGTAGCACCCTAACCGGGACGACGCAGCCCCAGCATTTT. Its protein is CASSTLTGTTQPQHF.

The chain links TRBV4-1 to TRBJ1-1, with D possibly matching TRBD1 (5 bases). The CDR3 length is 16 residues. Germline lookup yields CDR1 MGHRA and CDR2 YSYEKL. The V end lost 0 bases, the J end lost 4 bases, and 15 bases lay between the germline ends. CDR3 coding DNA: TGCGCCAGCAGCCAAGAGCGGGGGTTAGGGAGCACTGAAGCTTTCTTT. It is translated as CASSQERGLGSTEAFF.

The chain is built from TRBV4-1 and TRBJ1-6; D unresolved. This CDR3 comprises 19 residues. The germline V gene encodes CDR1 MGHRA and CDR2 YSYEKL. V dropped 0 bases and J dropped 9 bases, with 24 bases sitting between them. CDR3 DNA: TGCGCCAGCAGCCAAGATCCGTTCAGCGGCTACTCGTCGGGTTCACCCCTCCACTTT. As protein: CASSQDPFSGYSSGSPLHF.

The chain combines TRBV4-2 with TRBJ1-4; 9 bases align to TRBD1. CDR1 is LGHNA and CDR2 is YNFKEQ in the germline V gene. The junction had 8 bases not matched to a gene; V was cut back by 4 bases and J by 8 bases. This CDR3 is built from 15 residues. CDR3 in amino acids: CASSPSGTGNEKLFF. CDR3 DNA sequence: TGTGCCAGCAGCCCCTCCGGGACAGGGAACGAAAAACTGTTTTTT.

This chain's CDR3 is CASSPGTRWGKLFF. CDR3 sequence (DNA): TGTGCCAGCAGCCCCGGGACCCGATGGGGAAAACTGTTTTTT. The rearrangement joins TRBV11-2 to TRBJ1-4; possibly TRBD1 for D (5 bases). The V gene's germline CDR1 is SGHAT and CDR2 FQNNGV. V lost 5 bases and J 10 bases, leaving 17 bases between the germline ends. CDR3 length equals 14 residues.

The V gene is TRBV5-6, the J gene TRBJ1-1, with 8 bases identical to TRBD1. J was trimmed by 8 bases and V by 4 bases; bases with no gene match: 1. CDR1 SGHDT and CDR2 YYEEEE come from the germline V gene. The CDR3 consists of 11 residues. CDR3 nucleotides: TGTGCCAGCAGCAGGGACAGGGAAGCTTTCTTT. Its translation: CASSRDREAFF.

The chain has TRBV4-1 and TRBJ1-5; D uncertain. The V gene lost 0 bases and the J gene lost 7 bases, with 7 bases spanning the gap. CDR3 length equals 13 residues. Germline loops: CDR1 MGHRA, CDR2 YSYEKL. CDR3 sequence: CASSQEENQPQHF. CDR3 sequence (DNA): TGCGCCAGCAGCCAAGAAGAGAACCAGCCCCAGCATTTT.

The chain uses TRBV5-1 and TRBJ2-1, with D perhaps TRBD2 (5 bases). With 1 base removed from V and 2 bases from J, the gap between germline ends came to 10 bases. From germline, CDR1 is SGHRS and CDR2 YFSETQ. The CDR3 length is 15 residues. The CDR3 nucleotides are TGCGCCAGCAGCTTGATGCGGGTTACCTACAATGAGCAGTTCTTC. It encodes CASSLMRVTYNEQFF.

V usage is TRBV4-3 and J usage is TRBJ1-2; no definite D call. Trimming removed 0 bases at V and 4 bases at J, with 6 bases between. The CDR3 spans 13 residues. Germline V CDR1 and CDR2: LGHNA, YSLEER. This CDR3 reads CASSQDEAYGYTF. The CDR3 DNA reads TGCGCCAGCAGCCAAGATGAGGCCTATGGCTACACCTTC.

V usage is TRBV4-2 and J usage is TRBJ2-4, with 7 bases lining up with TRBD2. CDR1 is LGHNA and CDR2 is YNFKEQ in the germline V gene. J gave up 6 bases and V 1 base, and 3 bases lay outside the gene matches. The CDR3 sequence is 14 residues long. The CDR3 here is CASSQGGGGNIQYF. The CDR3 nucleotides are TGTGCCAGCAGCCAAGGGGGCGGGGGAAACATTCAGTACTTC.

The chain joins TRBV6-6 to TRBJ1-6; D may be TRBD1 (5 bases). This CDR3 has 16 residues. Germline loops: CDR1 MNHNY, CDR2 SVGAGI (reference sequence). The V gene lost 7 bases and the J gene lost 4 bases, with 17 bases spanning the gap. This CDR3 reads CASKGSEGIYNSPLHF. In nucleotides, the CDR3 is TGTGCCAGCAAAGGCAGTGAGGGGATTTATAATTCACCCCTCCACTTT.

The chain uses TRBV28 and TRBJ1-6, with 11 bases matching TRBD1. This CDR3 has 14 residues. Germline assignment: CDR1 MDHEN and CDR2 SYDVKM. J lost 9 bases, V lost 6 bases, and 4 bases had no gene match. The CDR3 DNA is TGTGCCAGCAGCCGCGGACAGGGGGCTTCACCCCTCCACTTT. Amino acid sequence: CASSRGQGASPLHF.

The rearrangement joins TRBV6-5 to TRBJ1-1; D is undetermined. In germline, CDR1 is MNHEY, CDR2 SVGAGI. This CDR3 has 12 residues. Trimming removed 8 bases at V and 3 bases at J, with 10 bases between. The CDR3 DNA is TGTGCCAGCTCGGCAAGGGACACTGAAGCTTTCTTT. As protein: CASSARDTEAFF.

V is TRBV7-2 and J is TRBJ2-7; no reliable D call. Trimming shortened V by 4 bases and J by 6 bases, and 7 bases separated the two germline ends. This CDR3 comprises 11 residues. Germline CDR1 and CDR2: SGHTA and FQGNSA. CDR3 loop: CASSYQSEQYF. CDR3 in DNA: TGTGCCAGCAGCTACCAAAGCGAGCAGTACTTC. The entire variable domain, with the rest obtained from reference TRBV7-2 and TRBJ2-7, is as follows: GAGVSQSPSNKVTEKGKDVELRCDPISGHTALYWYRQSLGQGLEFLIYFQGNSAPDKSGLPSDRFSAERTGGSVSTLTIQRTQQEDSAVYLCASSYQSEQYFGPGTRLTVT.

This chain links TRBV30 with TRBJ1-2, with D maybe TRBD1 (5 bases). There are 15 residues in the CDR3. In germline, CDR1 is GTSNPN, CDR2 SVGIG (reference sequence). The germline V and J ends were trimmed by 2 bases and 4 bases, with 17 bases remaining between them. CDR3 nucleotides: TGTGCCTGGAGTCCAAACCCAGACAGACGCTATGGCTACACCTTC. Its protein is CAWSPNPDRRYGYTF.

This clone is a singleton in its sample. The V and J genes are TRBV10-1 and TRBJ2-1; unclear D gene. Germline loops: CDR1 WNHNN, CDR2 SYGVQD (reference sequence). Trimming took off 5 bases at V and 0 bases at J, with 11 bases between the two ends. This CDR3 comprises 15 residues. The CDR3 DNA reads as TGCGCCAGCAGTCCCGGCCGGAGCTCCTACAATGAGCAGTTCTTC. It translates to CASSPGRSSYNEQFF.